The TCR beta chain described here comes from a study of identical twins. The study, taken as a whole, reports: Beta out-of-frame twin sharing showed a weaker excess. Insertion counts were lower in abundant cord blood beta clonotypes, a trend that memory repertoires did not show. Not following the same donors, the study drew its conclusions from cross-sectional statistical analysis.

TCRdb recomputed calls from the 5' RACE reads with MiXCR, one row per CDR3 protein. The sample includes about 100,000 distinct CDR3 sequences, roughly 6% of them seen just once. This clonotype was counted at least ten times. Its antigen remains unidentified. V was trimmed by 6 bases and J by 7 bases, leaving 13 bases between them. Germline CDR1 MNHEY, CDR2 SVGEGT. The CDR3 spans 13 residues. The sequencing input was memory T cells sorted from blood. The chain joins TRBV6-2 or TRBV6-3 to TRBJ1-3; no firm D call. This receptor was identified in a woman between 50 and 59 years old in good health. The DNA of the CDR3 is TGTGCCAGCAGGACGGCAAGAGCGAACACCATATATTTT. It translates to CASRTARANTIYF.